This T cell receptor beta chain appears in the sequencing data of a study of long-term antiretroviral therapy in people with HIV (dated by TCRdb to between 2020 and 2023). Study-wide context: The earliest samples were collected about a decade before the 2015 WHO recommendation for immediate ART, when ART was typically delayed until CD4 counts fell. Whether ART initiation and durable HIV suppression were associated with changes in peripheral blood TRB repertoire composition and diversity was tested in a retrospective serial study. A total of 192 cryopreserved PBMC samples were contributed to the cohort by 30 adults with confirmed HIV infection, with samples collected serially over a mean of about 6 years (range 1-12). Of the approximately 32 participants with HIV, roughly twelve were female. No cross-contamination during QIAcube processing was seen in test extractions of a monoclonal T-cell line run alongside a few dozen polyclonal samples. Broader findings and caveats from the paper: The samples span the years 2004 to 2017, and the ART regimens used at that time may not be as effective as current regimens. ART initiation was associated with a significant increase in TRB diversity, but diversity stayed significantly below transplant donor controls even after long-term ART. Expanded TRB clones identified before ART initiation dominated the repertoire across all time points, though the dominance fluctuated and decreased in many PLHIV after ART. Because cell numbers in pre-ART samples were limited, unsorted PBMC were profiled instead of sorted CD4+ and CD8+ T cells. Inferences about post-ART repertoire changes are limited because no data were available on ART adherence, viral resistance or therapy changes. Narrower CDR3 length ranges were observed in HIV repertoires than in controls, and an antigen-experienced repertoire with only a slight naive shift after ART was suggested by the network structure. Because PBMC availability was limited, only the TCR beta chain was sequenced, with no alpha chain pairing.

Participants were included only if at least one PBMC sample before ART initiation and at least two post-ART samples were available. All participants with HIV were treated in the United States of America. Before DNA extraction, cryopreserved samples of roughly 0.9-11 million PBMC were thawed and washed. At the time of the earliest PBMC sample, participants with HIV were aged between roughly 20 and 54 years. Each participant contributed PBMC samples from 1-4 timepoints before ART initiation and 2-8 timepoints after ART initiation, with a median of 7 samples. For every participant, serial HIV viral load, CD4+ T-cell count, ART history and demographic data were obtained. Genomic DNA was extracted from unsorted PBMC with a Qiagen kit on a QIAcube, processed in batches of 12 samples. As for this clone: This receptor's antigen is unknown. Base qualities are not provided; no much larger clone lies one nucleotide away.

According to the germline V gene, CDR1 reads MNHEY and CDR2 reads SVGAGI. V loses 11 bases of germline sequence and J loses 7 bases, and the interval between the two ends is 11 bases. The CDR3 spans 10 residues, from the cysteine through the phenylalanine. Only the CDR3 part of the read is kept: 30 bases, read in frame from the first base. The immunoSEQ hsTCRB v3.0 assay was used at survey level resolution to sequence the TRB variable region. The targeted TRB sequencing depth was roughly 35,000-50,000 T-cell genomes per sample. TRB libraries were pooled and sequenced on an Illumina MiSeq using a v3 150-cycle kit. Processing in the source paper ran as follows. Analysis of repertoires was carried out in R inside a reproducible Nextflow workflow spanning QC, data transformation and analysis. LymphoSeq2, an R package for AIRR-Seq data exploration, was used to implement custom analyses. Several samples that produced fewer than 5000 total TRB sequences were removed, so 150 to 200 HIV repertoires were analyzed. Of the roughly 190 retained HIV repertoires, over 55 were collected before and about 130 after ART initiation. Repertoires were downsampled to 5000 TRB nucleotide sequences, and summary statistics were averaged over 100 downsampling iterations. Only TRB sequences with CDR3 regions of at least seven amino acids were retained for analysis. Diversity was measured with a Shannon entropy-derived clonality score and the Gini coefficient. In the repertoire networks, any two of the top 5000 CDR3 amino acid sequences were linked whenever the two sequences differed by an edit distance of one. For TRB CDR3 amino acid sequences, antigen specificity groups and MHC restriction were predicted with GLIPH2. To flag known CMV, EBV, HIV or tissue antigen associations, CDR3 amino acid sequences were matched against VDJdb and McPAS-TCR. Pre-ART, post-ART and control groups were compared with Wilcoxon signed-rank tests and Holm-Bonferroni correction. TCRdb took over this immuneACCESS table, retaining in-frame rearrangements with V and J assigned. Such tables are incomplete; in checked studies, under half of the missing clones stem from an unresolved V gene, and the remainder is unexplained. D and trimming come from the DNA, and the V and J calls and clone size come from that table. A total of fewer than 30,000 clones appear in this sample, over 80% of them only once. 9.5% to 10% of the sample comes from the top ten.

Sequenced material: unsorted PBMCs, taken 2.7 to 2.9 years after starting antiretroviral therapy. The chain uses TRBV6-5 and TRBJ1-1, and possibly TRBD1, on 5 matching bases. The TCR comes from a man in his thirties or forties with HIV. The DNA reads as follows: TGTGCCGCAGGAAGGGGTGAAGCTTTCTTT. Its protein product is CAAGRGEAFF.